Described below is a single TCR beta chain sequence and its context. Its antigen remains unidentified. CDR1 and CDR2 (germline): SNHLY, FYNNEI. V dropped 6 bases and J dropped 7; count of bases not matched to a gene: 9. The CDR3 runs to 15 residues. The entry originates in a study of siplizumab effects on memory and regulatory T cells. Generated by immunoSEQ multiplex PCR, the TCRdb table keeps only in-frame clones and is missing some. The sample carries approximately 94,000 clones, 94% recorded once. Overall study findings and caveats: Memory cells seemed less diverse than naive T cells, which also seemed major contributors to the alloresponse.

V usage is TRBV2 and J usage is TRBJ2-2, with 9 bases fitting TRBD2. The clonotype originates from a human donor in good health. What was sequenced was non-Treg CD4+ T cells sorted from blood. This CDR3 reads CASRREGLAVGELFF. CDR3 sequence (DNA): TGTGCCAGCAGGCGGGAGGGCCTTGCAGTCGGGGAGCTGTTTTTT.